This T cell receptor (beta chain) was identified during a study of T-cell memory formation after mild COVID-19. In the study overall: Largely, the TCR clusters proved donor specific.

This clonotype was seen many times. Its antigen is currently unknown. Study conclusions and caveats: Researchers report contracting CD4+ clones mostly in CM and EM, with CD8+ clones in EMRA. Proof of SARS-CoV-2 specificity was absent for the second-wave clones that crested on day 37.

One entry per CDR3 protein results from TCRdb running MiXCR on the 5' RACE reads. The table includes about 340,000 distinct CDR3 sequences, 13% detected once. Germline CDR1 and CDR2: LGHNA and YSLEER. The CDR3 runs to 15 residues. V was shortened by 1 base and J by 2 bases, with 12 bases between the two germline ends. This receptor was obtained from a young man who had mild COVID-19 (a few samples of this study predate the infection). Cell type and time point are not known. The rearrangement joins TRBV4-3 to TRBJ2-7, with D perhaps matching TRBD1 (5 bases). Sequenced sample: PBMCs or a T cell subset sorted from them (not recorded which). CDR3 sequence reads: CASSQGLDSTYEQYF. DNA of the CDR3: TGCGCCAGCAGCCAAGGGCTCGACAGTACCTACGAGCAGTACTTC.